What follows are 2 T cell receptor beta chains derived from one specimen sequenced in a study of CD8 T cells in Susac syndrome. Reverse transcription of about 0.45 to 1 ug RNA used random hexamers. TCRdb itself ran the immunoSEQ multiplex PCR reads through MiXCR, one entry per CDR3 protein. The table has some 150,000 distinct CDR3 sequences, 85% to 95% seen once. Sequenced material: CD8+ T cells from PBMCs. The receptors derive from a human donor with multiple sclerosis.

The chain is built from TRBV29-1 and TRBJ2-4; a possible D gene is TRBD1 (6 bases). Germline V CDR1 and CDR2: SQVTM, ANQGSEA. The CDR3 loop spans 12 amino acids. V lost 1 base and J 8 bases, leaving 9 bases between the germline ends. CDR3 coding DNA: TGCAGCGTTGAAGGCAGGGGAGACATTCAGTACTTC. Its protein is CSVEGRGDIQYF.

The V and J genes are TRBV7-9 and TRBJ2-1, with TRBD1 matching over 9 bases. Trimming took 7 bases from V and 4 from J; bases not matched to a gene: 8. The CDR3 spans 15 residues. Germline values: CDR1 SEHNR, CDR2 FQNEAQ (reference sequence). CDR3 in amino acids: CASTRTGERYNEQFF. In DNA, the CDR3 is TGTGCCAGCACCCGGACAGGGGAGCGTTACAATGAGCAGTTCTTC.